One sample yielded the 7 T cell receptor beta chains listed below, sequenced in a study of T cell clonality in common variable immunodeficiency. The repertoire was sequenced with immunoSEQ multiplex PCR; TCRdb's copy has only in-frame clones and lacks some. The repertoire consists of roughly 34,000 clones, none detected only once. Sequenced sample: peripheral blood mononuclear cells. Receptors originate from a person aged 18 to 70 in good health.

This clone showed up many times. Coverage ceases 3 residues before the CDR3 finishes, and the germline J gene fills in the end. V usage is TRBV20-1 and J usage is TRBJ2-1; 10 positions agree with TRBD2. Germline-derived CDR1 and CDR2 are DFQATT and SNEGSKA (reference sequence). This CDR3 comprises 14 residues. J was trimmed by 3 bases and V by 6 bases; bases with no gene match: 5. CDR3 residues: CSAAGLADYNEQFF. CDR3 DNA, as far as it was read: TGCAGTGCCGCCGGACTAGCGGACTACAATGAG.

This clone was seen repeatedly, ten times or more. The DNA ends 3 residues before the CDR3 does, and the rest of the CDR3 is filled in from the germline J gene. This chain joins TRBV2 and TRBJ1-1; the D is unclear. Germline values: CDR1 SNHLY, CDR2 FYNNEI. This CDR3 has 13 amino acids. V shed 6 bases and J shed 1 base, with 9 bases lying between them. The covered CDR3 bases are TGTGCCAGCAGGGGTGCGGGGAACACTGAA. This gives the protein CASRGAGNTE. The whole CDR3 sequence is CASRGAGNTEAFF. Full variable domain (rest looked up from reference TRBV2 and TRBJ1-1): EPEVTQTPSHQVTQMGQEVILRCVPISNHLYFYWYRQILGQKVEFLVSFYNNEISEKSEIFDDQFSVERPDGSNFTLKIRSTKLEDSAMYFCASRGAGNTEAFFGQGTRLTVV.

This clone was seen ten or more times. At one of its ends the junction is not consistent with the germline gene, which may arise from a read error. Partial CDR3 DNA: TGTGCGAGCAGTACTTTCGGGACAGCCCAAGAGACC. This gives the protein CASSTFGTAQET. The full CDR3 protein reads CASSTFGTAQETQYF. The V gene is TRBV2, the J gene TRBJ2-5; 7 bases are a match to TRBD1. The read halts 3 residues ahead of the CDR3 end, with the missing end drawn from the germline J gene. CDR1 is SNHLY and CDR2 is FYNNEI in the germline V gene. The CDR3 runs to 15 residues.

Ten or more counts support this clone. The read ends 3 residues before the CDR3 terminus; that terminus is restored from the germline J gene. V usage is TRBV20-1 and J usage is TRBJ1-5; tentatively, D is TRBD1 (5 bases). Germline CDR1 and CDR2: DFQATT and SNEGSKA (reference sequence). CDR3 length equals 13 residues. V was pared by 3 bases and J by 7 bases, with 13 bases between. The CDR3 reads CSASRQGVQPQHF. CDR3 bases read: TGCAGTGCTAGCAGGCAGGGCGTACAGCCC.

This clone was seen many times. The observed sequence ends 3 residues before the CDR3 terminus, with the missing tail filled in from the germline J gene. The V and J genes are TRBV19 and TRBJ2-1, with 12 bases aligning to TRBD2. The CDR3 length is 15 residues. CDR1 is LNHDA, CDR2 SQIVND, per germline (reference sequence). V was pared by 7 bases and J by 6 bases, with 7 bases of the junction left unmatched. The CDR3 bases that were read are TGTGCCAGTACTCTGACTAGCGGGAGCGTCAATGAG. This translates into CASTLTSGSVNE. The full CDR3 is CASTLTSGSVNEQFF.

This clone showed up many times. Coverage ceases 3 residues before the CDR3 finishes, and the germline J gene fills in the end. The chain couples TRBV20-1 to TRBJ2-1, with 9 bases aligning to TRBD1. The CDR3 has 16 residues. V was pared by 0 bases and J by 2 bases, with 5 bases of the junction left unmatched. Germline CDR1 DFQATT, CDR2 SNEGSKA (reference sequence). CDR3 DNA, as far as it was read: TGCAGTGCTAGAGATTGGGGACAGGGTGCCTACAATGAG. This encodes CSARDWGQGAYNE. The CDR3, in full, reads CSARDWGQGAYNEQFF.

The sample holds many counts of this clone. The CDR3 extends 3 residues past the end of the read, so its final part is completed from the germline J gene. V usage is TRBV19 and J usage is TRBJ1-3, with D possibly being TRBD1 (5 bases). Germline values: CDR1 LNHDA, CDR2 SQIVND (reference sequence). CDR3 length: 15 residues. V dropped 7 bases and J dropped 1 base, with 14 bases sitting between them. This CDR3 is CASIDPGKSGNTIYF. The DNA read from the CDR3 is TGTGCCAGTATCGATCCAGGGAAATCTGGAAACACC.